This T cell receptor beta chain was identified in a study of blood T cell repertoires in COVID-19. About the study: Sources were T cells, B-cell-depleted T cells, or PBMCs; the material itself was cDNA or gDNA.

Original processing methods: Reference gene primer amplification gave nucleated cell count estimates. Libraries were prepared by immunoSEQ multiplex PCR; TCRdb keeps only in-frame clonotypes and omits some of them. The V and J calls and clone size were taken over from that table, and D and trimming were inferred from the DNA. The data contain roughly 200,000 clones, roughly 77% of them singletons. The V and J ends lost 10 bases and 4 bases respectively, with 14 bases between them. The CDR3 is made up of 13 amino acids. In germline, CDR1 is MNHEY, CDR2 SVGAGI. This receptor was taken from a woman at least 80 years old with COVID-19, enrolled during active disease. V is TRBV6-5 and J is TRBJ2-1; TRBD1 is a possible D gene (6 bases). The sequenced sample consisted of peripheral blood. In DNA form, the CDR3 reads TGTGCCACCTCGACAGGAGTGTACAATGAGCAGTTCTTC. Residues: CATSTGVYNEQFF.